This TCR beta chain was documented in a study of cytomegalovirus exposure and HLA in healthy donors. Study-level information: Falling in the Caucasian-associated ancestry cluster were 81% of under 450 genotyped donors.

Donors sampled were nominally healthy, though unrecorded immune exposures were likely. Turning to this clone: Its target is unknown.

PCR amplification relied on 60 Vbeta primers (plus 13 Jbeta primers). Repertoires were generated with immunoSEQ multiplex PCR, while TCRdb's copy carries only in-frame clones and drops some. Of some 170,000 clones detected, around 81% appear once; the ten largest clones hold 2.2%. Overall study findings and caveats: Later analysis demonstrated an association between a missense DCLRE1C variant and TCR beta V- and J-gene trimming. TCR beta sequences reportedly predicted most subjects' HLA-A and HLA-B alleles accurately.

Source material: PBMCs. This clonotype was obtained from a woman in her twenties or thirties in good health and CMV-seronegative.

The CDR3, as DNA: TGTGCCAGCAGAAACAGGGGGCGTCCGTTCTACGAGCAGTACTTC. This sequence encodes CASRNRGRPFYEQYF. This rearrangement joins TRBV6-4 to TRBJ2-7; TRBD1 aligns across 9 bases. The V segment lost 6 bases and the J segment 3 bases; nucleotides outside the gene matches: 9. CDR3 length equals 15 residues. Germline values: CDR1 MRHNA, CDR2 SNTAGT.